The subject of this entry is one T cell receptor beta chain. The antigen is undetermined. Systemic immunosuppression or autoimmune disease history was grounds to exclude patients. Clones were read by immunoSEQ multiplex PCR, and TCRdb kept only the in-frame ones, dropping some. The sample has under 70,000 clones; approximately 90% are singletons. These data come from a study of OX40 agonist ivuxolimab in advanced cancers. Study-wide results and caveats: The mean number of expanded clones was higher in CD8+ T cells than in CD4+. Within 6 weeks, CD4+ and CD8+ blood T cells expanded clonally at 0.1 to 3.0 mg/kg. Not determined was the antigen specificity of the expanded peripheral T cells.

This CDR3 is 15 amino acids long. CDR1 and CDR2 (germline): PRHDT, FYEKMQ (reference sequence). Deletions cut 1 base from V and 1 base from J, with 11 bases between. The TCR sequence derives from an adult with an advanced solid tumor such as melanoma, head and neck, liver or kidney cancer. This chain connects TRBV13 to TRBJ2-7; D call uncertain. The input for sequencing was CD4+ or CD8+ T cells sorted from blood, taken in a trial of the OX40 agonist ivuxolimab. CDR3 in amino acids: CASSLESHPSYEQYF. The CDR3 DNA reads TGTGCCAGCAGCTTAGAATCACACCCTTCCTACGAGCAGTACTTC.